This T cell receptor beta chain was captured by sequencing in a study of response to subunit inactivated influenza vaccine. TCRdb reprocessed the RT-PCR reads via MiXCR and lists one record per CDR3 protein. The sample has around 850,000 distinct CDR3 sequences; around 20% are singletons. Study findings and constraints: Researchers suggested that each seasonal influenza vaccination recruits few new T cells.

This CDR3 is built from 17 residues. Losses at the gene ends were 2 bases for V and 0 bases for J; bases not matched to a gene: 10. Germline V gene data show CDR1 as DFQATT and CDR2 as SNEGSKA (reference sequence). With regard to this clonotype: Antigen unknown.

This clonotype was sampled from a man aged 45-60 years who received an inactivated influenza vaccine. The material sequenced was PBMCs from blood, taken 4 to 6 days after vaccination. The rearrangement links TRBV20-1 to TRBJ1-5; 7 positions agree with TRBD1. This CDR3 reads CSARSRTGVYSNQPQHF. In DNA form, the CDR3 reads TGCAGTGCTAGATCCCGGACAGGAGTCTATAGCAATCAGCCCCAGCATTTT.